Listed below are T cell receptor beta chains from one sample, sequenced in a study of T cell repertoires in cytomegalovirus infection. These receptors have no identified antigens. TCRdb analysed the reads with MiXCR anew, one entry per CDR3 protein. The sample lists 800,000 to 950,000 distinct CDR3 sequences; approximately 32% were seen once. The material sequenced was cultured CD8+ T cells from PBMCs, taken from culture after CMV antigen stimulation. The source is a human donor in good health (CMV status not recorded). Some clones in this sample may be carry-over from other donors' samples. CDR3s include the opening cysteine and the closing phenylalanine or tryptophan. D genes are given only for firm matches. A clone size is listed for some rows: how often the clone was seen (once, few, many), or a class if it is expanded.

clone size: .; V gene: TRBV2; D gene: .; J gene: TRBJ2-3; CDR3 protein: CARGGGRKVDTQYF; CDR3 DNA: TGTGCCAGGGGGGGGGGGCGCAAAGTAGATACGCAGTATTTT
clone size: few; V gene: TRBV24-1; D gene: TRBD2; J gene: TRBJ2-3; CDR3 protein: CATSDSLAGGPRADTQYF; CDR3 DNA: TGTGCCACCAGTGATTCACTAGCGGGGGGGCCCCGCGCAGATACGCAGTATTTT
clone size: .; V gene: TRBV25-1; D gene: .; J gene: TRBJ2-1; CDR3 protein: CASSDQELAYNEQFF; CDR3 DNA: TGTGCCAGCAGTGATCAAGAACTAGCCTACAATGAGCAGTTCTTC
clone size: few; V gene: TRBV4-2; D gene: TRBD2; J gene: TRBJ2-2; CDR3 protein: CASSDGPGLDILANTGELFF; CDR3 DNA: TGTGCCAGCAGCGACGGCCCGGGACTAGATATCCTTGCGAACACCGGGGAGCTGTTTTTT
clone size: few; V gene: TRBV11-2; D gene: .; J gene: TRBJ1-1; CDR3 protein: CASSLPPGSRRNTEAFF; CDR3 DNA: TGTGCCAGCAGCTTACCCCCAGGAAGCCGACGGAACACTGAAGCTTTCTTT
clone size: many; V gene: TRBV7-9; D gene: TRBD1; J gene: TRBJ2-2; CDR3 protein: CASSDPLGQGARTRTGELFF; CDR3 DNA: TGTGCCAGCAGCGACCCGCTGGGACAGGGTGCGAGGACGAGAACCGGGGAGCTGTTTTTT
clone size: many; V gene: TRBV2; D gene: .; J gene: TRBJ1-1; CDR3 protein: CAGEAQGGEAFF; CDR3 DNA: TGTGCCGGGGAGGCGCAGGGCGGTGAAGCTTTCTTT
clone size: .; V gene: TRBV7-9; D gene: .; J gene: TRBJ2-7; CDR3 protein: CASSFGNEQYF; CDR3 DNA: TGTGCCAGCAGCTTTGGTAACGAGCAGTACTTC
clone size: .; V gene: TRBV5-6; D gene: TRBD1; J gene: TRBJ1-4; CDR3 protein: CASSWDRGEKLFF; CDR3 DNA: TGTGCCAGCAGCTGGGACAGAGGGGAAAAACTGTTTTTT
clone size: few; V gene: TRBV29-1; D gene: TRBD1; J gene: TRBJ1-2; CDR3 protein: CSVEVWDRGNYGYTF; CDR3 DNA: TGCAGCGTTGAAGTGTGGGACAGGGGAAACTATGGCTACACCTTC
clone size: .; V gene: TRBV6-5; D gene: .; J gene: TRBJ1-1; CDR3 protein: CASSLSSNNEAFF; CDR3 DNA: TGTGCCAGCAGTTTGTCTTCGAACAATGAAGCTTTCTTT
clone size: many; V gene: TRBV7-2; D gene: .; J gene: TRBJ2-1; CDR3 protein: CASSLAPPPSSYNEQFF; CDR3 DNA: TGTGCCAGCAGCTTAGCGCCCCCCCCGAGCTCCTACAATGAGCAGTTCTTC
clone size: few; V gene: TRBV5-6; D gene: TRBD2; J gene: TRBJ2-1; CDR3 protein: CASSPPGSGDNEQFF; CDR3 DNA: TGTGCCAGCAGCCCCCCGGGTAGCGGGGACAATGAGCAGTTCTTC
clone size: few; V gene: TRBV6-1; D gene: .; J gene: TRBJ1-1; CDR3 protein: CASSEAHRGAFF; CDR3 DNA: TGTGCCAGCAGTGAAGCGCATAGGGGGGCTTTCTTT
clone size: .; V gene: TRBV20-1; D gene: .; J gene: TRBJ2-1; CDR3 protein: CSARDREYNEQFF; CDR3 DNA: TGCAGTGCTAGGGACAGAGAGTACAATGAGCAGTTCTTC
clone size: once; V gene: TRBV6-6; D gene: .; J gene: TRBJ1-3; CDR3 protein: CASSYSLSRDSGNTIYF; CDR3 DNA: TGTGCCAGCAGTTACTCGCTTTCCCGGGATTCTGGAAACACCATATATTTT
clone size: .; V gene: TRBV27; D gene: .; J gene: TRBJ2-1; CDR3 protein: CASSRMAGQFPYNEQFF; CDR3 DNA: TGTGCCAGCAGTCGAATGGCGGGACAGTTCCCCTACAATGAGCAGTTCTTC
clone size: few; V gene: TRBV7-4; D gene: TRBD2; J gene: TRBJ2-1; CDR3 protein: CASSSQLAGTYNEQFF; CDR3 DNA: TGTGCCAGCAGCTCTCAACTAGCGGGGACTTACAATGAGCAGTTCTTC
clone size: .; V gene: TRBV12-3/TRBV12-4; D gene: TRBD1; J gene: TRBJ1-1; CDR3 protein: CASTSGQGVWRLNTEAFF; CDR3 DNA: TGTGCCAGCACTTCCGGACAGGGAGTTTGGCGACTGAACACTGAAGCTTTCTTT
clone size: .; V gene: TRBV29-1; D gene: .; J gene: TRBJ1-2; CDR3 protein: CSVEDAERYGYTF; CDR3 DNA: TGCAGCGTTGAAGATGCAGAACGCTATGGCTACACCTTC
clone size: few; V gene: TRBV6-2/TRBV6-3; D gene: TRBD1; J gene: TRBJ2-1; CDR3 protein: CASSVTGTGSLYEQFF; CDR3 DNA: TGTGCCAGCAGTGTGACCGGGACAGGTTCTTTATATGAGCAGTTCTTC
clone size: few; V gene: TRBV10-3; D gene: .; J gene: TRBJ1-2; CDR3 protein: CAISETSWDGYTF; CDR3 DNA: TGTGCCATCAGTGAGACTAGTTGGGATGGCTACACCTTC
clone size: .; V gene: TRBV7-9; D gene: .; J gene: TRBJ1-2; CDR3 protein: CASSLGTGYPGYTF; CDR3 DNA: TGTGCCAGCAGCTTAGGAACAGGGTACCCTGGCTACACCTTC
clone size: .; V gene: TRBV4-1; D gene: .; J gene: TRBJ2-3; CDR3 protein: CVSSHWLVGGTDTQYF; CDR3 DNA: TGCGTCAGCAGCCACTGGCTAGTGGGGGGAACAGATACGCAGTATTTT
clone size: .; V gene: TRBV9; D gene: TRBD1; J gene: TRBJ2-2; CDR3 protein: CASSVEDRSNTGELFF; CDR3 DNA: TGTGCCAGCAGCGTTGAGGACAGGTCGAACACCGGGGAGCTGTTTTTT
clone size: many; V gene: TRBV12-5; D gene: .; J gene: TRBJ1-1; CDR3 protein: CASGLSENTEAFF; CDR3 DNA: TGTGCTAGTGGTTTGTCAGAGAACACTGAAGCTTTCTTT
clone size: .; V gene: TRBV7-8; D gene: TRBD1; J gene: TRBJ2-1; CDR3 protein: CASSELTGTGGNEQFF; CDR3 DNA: TGTGCCAGCAGCGAACTGACCGGGACAGGGGGCAATGAGCAGTTCTTC
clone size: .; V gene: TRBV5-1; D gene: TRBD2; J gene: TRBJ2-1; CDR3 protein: CASSPASGGVNEQFF; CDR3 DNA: TGCGCCAGCAGCCCGGCTAGCGGGGGGGTAAATGAGCAGTTCTTC
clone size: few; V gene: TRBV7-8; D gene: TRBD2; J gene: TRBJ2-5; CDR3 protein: CASSLLVLGLQETQYF; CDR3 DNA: TGTGCCAGCAGCTTACTGGTGTTGGGACTACAAGAGACCCAGTACTTC
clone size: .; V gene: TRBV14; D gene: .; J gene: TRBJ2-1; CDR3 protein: CASSHEGGDEQFF; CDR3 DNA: TGTGCCAGCAGCCATGAGGGAGGCGATGAGCAGTTCTTC
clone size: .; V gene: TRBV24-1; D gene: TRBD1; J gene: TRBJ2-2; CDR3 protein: CATSDFGTGLTGELFF; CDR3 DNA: TGTGCCACCAGTGATTTCGGGACAGGGCTCACCGGGGAGCTGTTTTTT
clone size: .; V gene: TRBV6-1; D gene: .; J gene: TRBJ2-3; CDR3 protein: CASSEVGGVMSITGPDTQYF; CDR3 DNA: TGTGCCAGCAGTGAAGTCGGAGGGGTGATGTCCATCACGGGACCAGATACGCAGTATTTT
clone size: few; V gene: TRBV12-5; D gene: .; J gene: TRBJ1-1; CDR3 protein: CASGLVDRNTEAFF; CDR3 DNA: TGTGCTAGTGGTTTGGTCGACAGGAACACTGAAGCTTTCTTT
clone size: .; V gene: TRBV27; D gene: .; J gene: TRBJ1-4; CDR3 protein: CASSPYREIWEKLFF; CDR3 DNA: TGTGCCAGCAGTCCCTACAGGGAGATTTGGGAAAAACTGTTTTTT
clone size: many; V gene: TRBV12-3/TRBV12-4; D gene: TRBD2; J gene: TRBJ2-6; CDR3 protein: CASSSSGGSSGANVLTF; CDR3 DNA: TGTGCCAGCAGTTCTTCCGGGGGGAGCTCTGGGGCCAACGTCCTGACTTTC
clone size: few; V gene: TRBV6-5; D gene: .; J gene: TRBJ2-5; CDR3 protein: CASSYSEGETQYF; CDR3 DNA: TGTGCCAGCAGTTACTCTGAGGGTGAGACCCAGTACTTC
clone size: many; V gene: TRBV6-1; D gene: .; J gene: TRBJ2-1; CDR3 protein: CASSGSADSYNEQFF; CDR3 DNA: TGTGCCAGCAGTGGAAGCGCCGACTCCTACAATGAGCAGTTCTTC
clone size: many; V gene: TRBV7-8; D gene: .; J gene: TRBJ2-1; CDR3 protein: CASSLEGGNEQFF; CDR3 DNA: TGTGCCAGCAGCTTAGAGGGGGGTAATGAGCAGTTCTTC
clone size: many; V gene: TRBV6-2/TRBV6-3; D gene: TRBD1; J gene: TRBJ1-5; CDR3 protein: CASSPTGGKYWEDNQPQHF; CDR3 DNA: TGTGCCAGCAGTCCGACAGGGGGCAAGTATTGGGAGGACAATCAGCCCCAGCATTTT
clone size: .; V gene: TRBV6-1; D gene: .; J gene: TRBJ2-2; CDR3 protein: CASTEGGGELFF; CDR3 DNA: TGTGCCAGCACTGAAGGAGGGGGGGAGCTGTTTTTT
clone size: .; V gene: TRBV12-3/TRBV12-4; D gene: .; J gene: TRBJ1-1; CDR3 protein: CASIRNPVDTEAFF; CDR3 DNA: TGTGCCAGCATAAGGAATCCTGTGGACACTGAAGCTTTCTTT
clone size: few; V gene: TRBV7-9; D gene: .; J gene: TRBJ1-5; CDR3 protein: CASGTGEPQHF; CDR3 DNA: TGTGCCAGCGGAACCGGGGAGCCCCAGCATTTT
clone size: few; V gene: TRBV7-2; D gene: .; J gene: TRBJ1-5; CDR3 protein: CASSPRRGGVWNQPQHF; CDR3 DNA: TGTGCCAGCAGCCCTCGTCGGGGTGGGGTCTGGAATCAGCCCCAGCATTTT
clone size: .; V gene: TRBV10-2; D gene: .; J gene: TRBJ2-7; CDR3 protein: CASSETGTLGEYF; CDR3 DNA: TGCGCCAGCAGCGAGACTGGGACCCTCGGGGAGTACTTC
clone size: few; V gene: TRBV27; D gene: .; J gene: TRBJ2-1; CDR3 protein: CASSLTAGAEQFF; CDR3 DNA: TGTGCCAGCAGCTTGACCGCGGGGGCTGAGCAGTTCTTC
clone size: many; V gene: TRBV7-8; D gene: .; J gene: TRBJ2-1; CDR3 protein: CASTLGGSYNEQFF; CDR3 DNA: TGTGCCAGCACCCTGGGAGGATCCTACAATGAGCAGTTCTTC
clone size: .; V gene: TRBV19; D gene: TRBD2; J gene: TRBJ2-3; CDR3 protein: CVISGGPSGTQYF; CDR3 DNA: TGTGTCATTAGCGGGGGACCGTCTGGTACGCAGTATTTT
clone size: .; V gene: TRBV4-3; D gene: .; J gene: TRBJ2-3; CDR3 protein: CASSHARSGVDTQYF; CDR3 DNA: TGCGCCAGCAGCCATGCAAGGTCAGGGGTAGATACGCAGTATTTT
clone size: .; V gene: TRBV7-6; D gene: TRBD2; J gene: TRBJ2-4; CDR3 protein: CASSSRLAGGPTKNIQYF; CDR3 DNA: TGTGCCAGCAGCTCGAGACTAGCGGGGGGGCCTACCAAAAACATTCAGTACTTC
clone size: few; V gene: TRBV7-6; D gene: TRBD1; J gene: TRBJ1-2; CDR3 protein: CASSLDRQGWKSYTF; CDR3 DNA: TGTGCCAGCAGCTTAGACAGACAGGGATGGAAGAGCTACACCTTC
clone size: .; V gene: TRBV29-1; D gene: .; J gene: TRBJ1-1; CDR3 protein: CSVEDGQGIVTEAFF; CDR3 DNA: TGCAGCGTTGAAGATGGGCAGGGGATCGTGACTGAAGCTTTCTTT
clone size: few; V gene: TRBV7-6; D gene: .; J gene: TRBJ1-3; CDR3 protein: CASSFQPRTPNTIYF; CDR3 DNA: TGTGCCAGCAGCTTTCAGCCACGTACCCCAAACACCATATATTTT
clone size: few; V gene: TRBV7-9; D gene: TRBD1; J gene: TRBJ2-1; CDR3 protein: CASVFGTGGIVGVGQFF; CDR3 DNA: TGTGCCAGCGTCTTCGGGACAGGGGGCATCGTCGGGGTTGGGCAGTTCTTC